Shown below are 6 T cell receptor beta chains from a single sample sequenced in a study of cytomegalovirus exposure and HLA in healthy donors. The PCR had 60 Vbeta and 13 Jbeta primers. Assay used: immunoSEQ multiplex PCR; TCRdb lists only in-frame clones, some missing. The sample lists 150,000 to 200,000 clones; roughly 80% were seen once. The sequenced material came from PBMCs. The receptor source for this set is a man between 35 and 55 years old in good health and CMV-seronegative.

DNA of the CDR3: TGTGCCAGCAGCCTGGGACAGCCTGATTCACCCCTCCACTTT. It translates to CASSLGQPDSPLHF. The chain joins TRBV7-9 to TRBJ1-6; 7 nucleotides agree with TRBD1. The junction had 6 bases not matched to a gene; V was cut back by 5 bases and J by 8 bases. This CDR3 has 14 amino acids. The germline V gene encodes CDR1 SEHNR and CDR2 FQNEAQ (reference sequence).

The chain employs TRBV7-9 and TRBJ2-6; D perhaps matches TRBD1 (8 bases). This CDR3 is 16 amino acids long. Trimming took off 5 bases at V and 3 bases at J, with 14 bases between the two ends. Germline lookup yields CDR1 SEHNR and CDR2 FQNEAQ (reference sequence). DNA of the CDR3: TGTGCCAGCAGCGCAAACAGGGGGGGTGGGGCCAACGTCCTGACTTTC. It translates to CASSANRGGGANVLTF.

The chain uses TRBV6-5 and TRBJ1-1; D is undetermined. The CDR3 loop spans 13 amino acids. The V and J ends lost 2 bases and 2 bases respectively, with 6 bases between them. Looked up from germline, CDR1 is MNHEY and CDR2 is SVGAGI. The CDR3 region has the DNA TGTGCCAGCAGTTACAGGAGAAACACTGAAGCTTTCTTT. It specifies CASSYRRNTEAFF.

CDR3 nucleotides: TGTGCCAGCAGCTTAACGGCTAGCGGGTCAGATACGCAGTATTTT. Its protein is CASSLTASGSDTQYF. V usage is TRBV7-3 and J usage is TRBJ2-3, with 8 bases aligning to TRBD2. This CDR3 comprises 15 residues. V gave up 0 bases and J gave up 4 bases; unmatched junction bases: 3. Germline V gene data show CDR1 as SGHTA and CDR2 as FQGTGA.

The chain couples TRBV30 to TRBJ1-1, with D maybe TRBD1 (5 bases). Germline CDR1 GTSNPN, CDR2 SVGIG (reference sequence). The V end was cut by 4 bases, the J end by 0 bases, with 6 bases between. This CDR3 contains 12 residues. Here the CDR3 reads CAWTGMNTEAFF. The CDR3 DNA follows: TGTGCCTGGACAGGGATGAACACTGAAGCTTTCTTT.

The chain is built from TRBV29-1 and TRBJ2-7; 8 bases are shared with TRBD1. The CDR3 runs to 14 residues. V trimming: 4 bases; J trimming: 1 base; junction bases outside the gene matches: 6. The germline gives CDR1 SQVTM, CDR2 ANQGSEA. The CDR3 sequence: CSVVWGTGSYEQYF. DNA of the CDR3: TGCAGCGTTGTGTGGGGGACAGGATCCTACGAGCAGTACTTC.